This T cell receptor (beta chain) was observed in a study of shared clonotypes between healthy human individuals. CDR3 length equals 14 residues. Germline V gene data show CDR1 as SGHVS and CDR2 as FQNEAQ. Trimming pared 5 bases from V and 2 bases from J, leaving 13 bases between. Whole-study results and caveats: Memory subsets generally showed smaller estimated richness than naive subsets did. Clonotype sharing among the donors was expected to vary with sequencing depth.

Details on this clone: What it binds is unknown.

TCRdb's table, derived via immunoSEQ multiplex PCR, lists solely in-frame clones and lacks some. The sample consists of about 380,000 clones, approximately 97% of them appearing once. The sequenced sample was memory CD8+ T cells sorted from blood. The subset denotes: CD45RO+ cells pooled with CCR7-negative TemRA cells. The TCR originated in a young man in good health. The rearrangement uses TRBV7-8 and TRBJ2-7; no firm D call. In DNA form, the CDR3 reads TGTGCCAGCAGCCGCGCCCCCCAAGCCTACGAGCAGTACTTC. Protein product: CASSRAPQAYEQYF.